The 3 T cell receptor beta chains listed next were all sequenced from one sample in a study of Ad26.COV2.S vaccination and SARS-CoV-2 variants. The treatment is: 15 to 20 received Ad26.COV2.S at low or high dose, single or two shots; several received placebo; per-sample allocation not given. Vaccine and placebo recipients were sampled on day 63 after the first injection. TCRdb's table, derived via immunoSEQ multiplex PCR, lists solely in-frame clones and lacks some. The sample lists some 480,000 clones, roughly 85% occurring once. The sequenced sample was peripheral blood, obtained in a trial of Ad26.COV2.S vaccine versus placebo. All receptors derive from a person aged 18-60 years who received the Ad26.COV2.S COVID-19 vaccine or a placebo.

V usage is TRBV7-3 and J usage is TRBJ1-2; 11 nucleotides line up with TRBD1. Unmatched junction bases numbered 8, after V lost 1 base and J lost 7 bases. Germline loops: CDR1 SGHTA, CDR2 FQGTGA. The CDR3 totals 16 residues. The CDR3 bases are TGTGCCAGCAGCTTAAGCCCGGGACAGGGGGTGGGTGGCTACACCTTC. Protein sequence: CASSLSPGQGVGGYTF. Complete variable domain (other parts from reference TRBV7-3 and TRBJ1-2): GAGVSQTPSNKVTEKGKYVELRCDPISGHTALYWYRQSLGQGPEFLIYFQGTGAADDSGLPNDRFFAVRPEGSVSTLKIQRTERGDSAVYLCASSLSPGQGVGGYTFGSGTRLTVV.

CDR3 sequence (DNA): TGTGCCAGCAGCCAAGTGGCGCAGGGTAATTCACCCCTCCACTTT. The encoded protein is CASSQVAQGNSPLHF. This chain joins TRBV3-1 (or the pseudogene TRBV3-2) and TRBJ1-6; D may be TRBD1 (5 bases). CDR1 is LGHDT, CDR2 YNNKEL, per germline (reference sequence). This CDR3 is built from 15 residues. The germline V and J ends were trimmed by 1 base and 6 bases, with 10 bases remaining between them.

This sequence joins TRBV10-3 and TRBJ2-1; 9 bases agree with TRBD2. The CDR3 runs to 13 residues. V gave up 3 bases and J gave up 14 bases; unmatched junction bases: 8. Germline V gene lookup returns CDR1 ENHRY and CDR2 SYGVKD. CDR3 sequence reads: CAISESSGAYKFF. The CDR3 nucleotides are TGTGCCATCAGTGAATCTAGCGGGGCTTACAAGTTCTTC.